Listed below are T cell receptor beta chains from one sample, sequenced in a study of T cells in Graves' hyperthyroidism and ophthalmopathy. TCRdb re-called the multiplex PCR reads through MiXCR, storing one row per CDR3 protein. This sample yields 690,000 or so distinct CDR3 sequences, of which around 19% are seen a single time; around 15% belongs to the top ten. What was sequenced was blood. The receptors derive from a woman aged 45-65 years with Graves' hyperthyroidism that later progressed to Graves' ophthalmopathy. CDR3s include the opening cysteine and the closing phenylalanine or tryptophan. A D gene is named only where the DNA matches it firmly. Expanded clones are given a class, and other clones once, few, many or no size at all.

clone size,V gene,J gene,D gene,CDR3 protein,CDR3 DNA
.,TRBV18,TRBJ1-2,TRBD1,CASSQRTGDSVYGYTF,TGTGCCAGCTCACAACGGACAGGTGATTCTGTTTATGGCTACACCTTC
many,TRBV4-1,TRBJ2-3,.,CASSQGPTDTQYF,TGCGCCAGCAGCCAAGGACCCACAGATACGCAGTATTTT
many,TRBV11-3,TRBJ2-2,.,CASSSMEGPGELFF,TGTGCCAGCAGCTCGATGGAGGGGCCCGGGGAGCTGTTTTTT
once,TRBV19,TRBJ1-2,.,CASSEAGDLGYGYTF,TGTGCCAGTAGTGAAGCTGGGGACCTCGGTTATGGCTACACCTTC
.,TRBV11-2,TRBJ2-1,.,CASSLEGGENEQFF,TGTGCCAGCAGCTTAGAAGGGGGGGAAAATGAGCAGTTCTTC
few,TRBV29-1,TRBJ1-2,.,CSVADGNYGYTF,TGCAGCGTAGCGGACGGCAACTATGGCTACACCTTC
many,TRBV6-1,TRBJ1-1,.,CASTPLNDSDPTNTEAFF,TGTGCCAGCACCCCGTTAAACGACAGCGACCCAACGAACACTGAAGCTTTCTTT
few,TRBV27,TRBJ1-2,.,CASSLFPGTNYGYTF,TGTGCCAGCAGTTTATTTCCAGGGACTAACTATGGCTACACCTTC
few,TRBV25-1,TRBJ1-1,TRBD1,CASSEWGRGRKTEAFF,TGTGCCAGCAGTGAATGGGGAAGGGGGCGTAAAACTGAAGCTTTCTTT
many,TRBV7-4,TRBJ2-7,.,CASSGEQGLMYEQYF,TGTGCCAGCAGCGGGGAACAGGGATTGATGTACGAGCAGTACTTC
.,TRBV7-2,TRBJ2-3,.,CASSPSGWAADTQYF,TGTGCCAGCAGCCCCTCAGGGTGGGCGGCAGATACGCAGTATTTT
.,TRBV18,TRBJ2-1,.,CASSFRLAGACNEQFF,TGTGCCAGCTCATTCCGGTTAGCAGGCGCCTGCAATGAGCAGTTCTTC
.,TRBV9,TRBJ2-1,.,CASSPYTGTYNEQFF,TGTGCCAGCAGCCCGTACACCGGGACCTACAATGAGCAGTTCTTC
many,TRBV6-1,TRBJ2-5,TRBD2,CASSDPGRGEETQYF,TGTGCCAGCAGTGACCCAGGACGGGGGGAAGAGACCCAGTACTTC
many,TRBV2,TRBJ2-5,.,CASRDGTQETQYF,TGTGCCAGCAGGGACGGGACACAAGAGACCCAGTACTTC